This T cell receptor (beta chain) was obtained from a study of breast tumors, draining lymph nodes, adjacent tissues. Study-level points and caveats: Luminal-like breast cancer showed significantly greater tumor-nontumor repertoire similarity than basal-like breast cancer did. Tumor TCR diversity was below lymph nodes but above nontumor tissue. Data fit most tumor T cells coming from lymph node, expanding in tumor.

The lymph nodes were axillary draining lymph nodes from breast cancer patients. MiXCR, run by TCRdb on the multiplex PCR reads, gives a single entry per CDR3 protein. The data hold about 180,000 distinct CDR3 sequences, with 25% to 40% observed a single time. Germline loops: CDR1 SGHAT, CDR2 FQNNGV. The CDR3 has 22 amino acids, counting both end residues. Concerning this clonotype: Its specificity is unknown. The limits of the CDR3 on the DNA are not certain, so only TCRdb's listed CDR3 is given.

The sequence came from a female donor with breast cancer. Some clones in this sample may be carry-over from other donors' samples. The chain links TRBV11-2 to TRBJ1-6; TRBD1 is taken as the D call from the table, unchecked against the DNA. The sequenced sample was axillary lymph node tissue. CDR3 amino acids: CASSFYICSARDPGRVNSPLHF.